This TCR beta chain was documented in a study of T cell changes during pregnancy in multiple sclerosis. Assay: immunoSEQ multiplex PCR; the TCRdb copy retains only in-frame clones and omits some. Of roughly 30,000 clones in the sample, more than 75% are singletons; the top ten hold around 7.9%. Germline values: CDR1 PRHDT, CDR2 FYEKMQ (reference sequence). Deletions cut 0 bases from V and 4 bases from J, with 12 bases between. The CDR3 has 15 amino acids. The TCR comes from a female donor with multiple sclerosis, enrolled in a pregnancy study. The sample here was CD8+ T cells from peripheral blood mononuclear cells, taken after pregnancy. The chain combines TRBV13 with TRBJ1-1; D is unresolved. This chain's CDR3 is CASSLGLGGSTEAFF. The CDR3, as DNA: TGTGCCAGCAGCTTAGGGCTGGGAGGGAGCACTGAAGCTTTCTTT. Drawing the rest from reference TRBV13 and TRBJ1-1, the complete variable domain is AAGVIQSPRHLIKEKRETATLKCYPIPRHDTVYWYQQGPGQDPQFLISFYEKMQSDKGSIPDRFSAQQFSDYHSELNMSSLELGDSALYFCASSLGLGGSTEAFFGQGTRLTVV.